Each of the 19 T cell receptor beta chains below was sequenced from the same sample in a study of beta chain features in type 1 diabetes. Reverse transcribing all isolated RNA meant expressed TCRB transcripts were sequenced. TCRdb's table, derived via immunoSEQ multiplex PCR, lists solely in-frame clones and lacks some. Among under 400,000 clones listed, around 15% were seen once. The sample consisted of central memory CD4+ T cells from blood. The receptors here all came from a man aged 25-45 years in good health.

The V gene is TRBV7-8, the J gene TRBJ1-2; unclear D gene. There are 12 residues in the CDR3. V lost 4 bases, J lost 6 bases, and 9 bases lay in between. Germline V gene sequence: CDR1 SGHVS, CDR2 FQNEAQ. The CDR3 loop is CASSSHMDGYTF. CDR3 DNA sequence: TGTGCCAGCAGCTCCCATATGGATGGCTACACCTTC.

The chain joins TRBV11-3 to TRBJ1-2, with TRBD1 matching 7 bases. CDR1 is SGHNT and CDR2 is YENEEA in the germline V gene. V lost 1 base, J lost 4 bases, and 6 bases stayed unmatched. The CDR3 has 15 residues. The CDR3 region is CASSLGQGFTYGYTF. CDR3 in DNA: TGTGCCAGCAGCTTAGGACAGGGATTTACCTATGGCTACACCTTC. The full variable domain, in which reference TRBV11-3 and TRBJ1-2 provide the parts outside the CDR3, is EAGVVQSPRYKIIEKKQPVAFWCNPISGHNTLYWYLQNLGQGPELLIRYENEEAVDDSQLPKDRFSAERLKGVDSTLKIQPAELGDSAVYLCASSLGQGFTYGYTFGSGTRLTVV.

V usage is TRBV6-1 and J usage is TRBJ2-3, with D perhaps being TRBD1 or TRBD2 (5 bases each). The CDR3 covers 13 residues. V shed 2 bases and J shed 5 bases, with 8 bases lying between them. The germline CDR1 and CDR2 sequences are MNHNS and SASEGT. The CDR3, as DNA: TGTGCCAGCAGTGAACGGGACGGAGATACGCAGTATTTT. It yields the protein CASSERDGDTQYF.

V is TRBV6-1 and J is TRBJ1-2; TRBD1 agrees at 9 bases. Looked up from germline, CDR1 is MNHNS and CDR2 is SASEGT. J was trimmed by 4 bases and V by 1 base; bases with no gene match: 7. CDR3 length equals 16 residues. CDR3 in DNA: TGTGCCAGCAGTGAAGATTTACAGGGGGCCATCTATGGCTACACCTTC. As protein: CASSEDLQGAIYGYTF.

The table lists this clone with many counts. CDR3 in DNA: TGTGCCAGCAGTTCTGCCGTCGGCAGCTACACTGAAGCTTTCTTT. It specifies CASSSAVGSYTEAFF. The V call is TRBV28, the J call TRBJ1-1; D remains unclear. V was shortened by 4 bases and J by 3 bases, with 15 bases between the two germline ends. The CDR3 totals 15 residues. From germline, CDR1 is MDHEN and CDR2 SYDVKM.

The rearrangement joins TRBV11-2 to TRBJ1-6; a weak D match, TRBD1 (5 bases). The germline gives CDR1 SGHAT, CDR2 FQNNGV. V was cut by 5 bases and J by 6 bases, with 14 bases left in between. The CDR3 is 15 residues long. CDR3 region: CASSPAAGRNSPLHF. CDR3 bases: TGTGCCAGCAGCCCAGCAGCAGGGCGTAATTCACCCCTCCACTTT.

This clone has more than one count but fewer than ten. The J gene is TRBJ2-1, the V gene TRBV7-2; D may correspond to TRBD1 or TRBD2 (5 bases each). V lost 4 bases and J lost 9, with 19 bases in between. CDR1 SGHTA and CDR2 FQGNSA come from the germline V gene. The CDR3 length is 15 residues. CDR3 amino acids: CASSSTRTRGTEQFF. CDR3 bases: TGTGCCAGCAGCTCGACGAGGACCCGGGGCACTGAGCAGTTCTTC. The variable domain in full, completed from reference TRBV7-2 and TRBJ2-1, reads GAGVSQSPSNKVTEKGKDVELRCDPISGHTALYWYRQSLGQGLEFLIYFQGNSAPDKSGLPSDRFSAERTGGSVSTLTIQRTQQEDSAVYLCASSSTRTRGTEQFFGPGTRLTVL.

V and J are TRBV29-1 and TRBJ1-2; TRBD1 aligns across 7 bases. J gave up 11 bases and V 3 bases, and 9 bases lay outside the gene matches. This CDR3 has 12 residues. The germline V gene encodes CDR1 SQVTM and CDR2 ANQGSEA. As DNA, the CDR3 is TGCAGCGTTGATCGAGGGGGCACCGGGTACACCTTC. As protein: CSVDRGGTGYTF.

The chain uses TRBV6-5 and TRBJ2-2, with D unresolved. The CDR3 extends over 12 amino acids. From germline, CDR1 is MNHEY and CDR2 SVGAGI. Trimming stripped 6 bases from V and 4 bases from J, with 6 bases between. CDR3 nucleotide sequence: TGTGCCAGCAGATTTGCCACCGGGGAGCTGTTTTTT. Protein: CASRFATGELFF.

This clone was observed at least ten times. The chain is built from TRBV28 and TRBJ2-1; D is unresolved. CDR3 length: 12 residues. Trimming removed 4 bases at V and 10 bases at J, with 11 bases between. Germline V gene lookup returns CDR1 MDHEN and CDR2 SYDVKM. The DNA for the CDR3 is TGTGCCAGCAGTTCCACCCATGGGGAGCAGTTCTTC. Protein product: CASSSTHGEQFF.

This sequence joins TRBV28 and TRBJ2-7; D unresolved. The V end lost 7 bases, the J end lost 2 bases, and 9 bases lay between the germline ends. This CDR3 comprises 12 residues. Germline V CDR1 and CDR2: MDHEN, SYDVKM. Here the CDR3 DNA reads TGTGCCAGCATGGGCAGACCCTACGAGCAGTACGTC. Its protein product is CASMGRPYEQYV.

This clone was counted a few times. The sample has other DNA sequences that encode this CDR3 too. The rearrangement links TRBV18 to TRBJ2-3; 9 nucleotides align to TRBD1. V trimming: 5 bases; J trimming: 4 bases; junction bases outside the gene matches: 1. In germline, CDR1 is KGHSH, CDR2 LQKENI. The CDR3 extends over 13 amino acids. The CDR3 DNA reads as TGTGCCAGCTCAGGACAGGGGTCAGATACGCAGTATTTT. This sequence encodes CASSGQGSDTQYF.

The rearrangement joins TRBV27 to TRBJ1-1; D call uncertain. CDR3 length: 13 residues. V dropped 2 bases and J dropped 5 bases, with 9 bases sitting between them. Germline CDR1 reads MNHEY; CDR2 reads SMNVEV (reference sequence). This CDR3 reads CASSLAGFTEAFF. CDR3 DNA: TGTGCCAGCAGTTTAGCGGGTTTTACTGAAGCTTTCTTT.

This clone was detected a few times. This CDR3 reads CASSQDFNVFGTQYF. DNA for the CDR3: TGCGCCAGCAGCCAAGATTTTAACGTGTTTGGGACCCAGTACTTC. The rearrangement joins TRBV4-1 to TRBJ2-5; D remains ambiguous. CDR1 is MGHRA and CDR2 is YSYEKL in the germline V gene. Trimming pared 0 bases from V and 7 bases from J, leaving 15 bases between. The CDR3 is 15 residues long.

The chain uses TRBV11-2 and TRBJ2-1; D may be TRBD2 (5 bases). The ends were cut back, 5 bases at V and 10 bases at J, with 21 bases in the middle. This CDR3 has 15 residues. Germline V gene sequence: CDR1 SGHAT, CDR2 FQNNGV. CDR3 residues: CASSAHEGSVGEQFF. As DNA, the CDR3 is TGTGCCAGCAGCGCACATGAGGGATCCGTAGGGGAGCAGTTCTTC.

This clone was seen many times. Other DNA sequences in this sample translate to the same CDR3. This chain joins TRBV30 and TRBJ1-2; D is unclear. The germline CDR1 and CDR2 sequences are GTSNPN and SVGIG (reference sequence). The CDR3 runs 13 residues. The V end lost 0 bases, the J end lost 0 bases, and 5 bases lay between the germline ends. The CDR3 DNA follows: TGTGCCTGGAGTGTAGAAGCTAACTATGGCTACACCTTC. It is translated as CAWSVEANYGYTF. Together with reference TRBV30 and TRBJ1-2, the CDR3 gives the full variable domain: SQTIHQWPATLVQPVGSPLSLECTVEGTSNPNLYWYRQAAGRGLQLLFYSVGIGQISSEVPQNLSASRPQDRQFILSSKKLLLSDSGFYLCAWSVEANYGYTFGSGTRLTVV.

J is TRBJ2-3 and V is TRBV11-2; tentative D call: TRBD2 (6 bases). CDR3 size: 15 residues. The V and J ends lost 4 bases and 4 bases respectively, with 15 bases between them. Germline V lookup: CDR1 SGHAT, CDR2 FQNNGV. The CDR3 DNA follows: TGTGCCAGCAGCTATAGCGGAACCCTGGCAGATACGCAGTATTTT. It specifies CASSYSGTLADTQYF.

The V call is TRBV6-1, the J call TRBJ1-1; TRBD1 is a possible D gene (5 bases). Looked up from germline, CDR1 is MNHNS and CDR2 is SASEGT. The V end lost 0 bases, the J end lost 6 bases, and 20 bases lay between the germline ends. CDR3 length: 17 amino acids. Here the CDR3 reads CASSEAFQGMGYSEAFF. The CDR3 bases are TGTGCCAGCAGTGAAGCGTTTCAGGGTATGGGTTATTCTGAAGCTTTCTTT.

This clone was counted between two and nine times. This chain joins TRBV5-6 and TRBJ1-2; a weak D match, TRBD1 (5 bases). V lost 1 base, J lost 5 bases, and 9 bases lay in between. Germline lookup yields CDR1 SGHDT and CDR2 YYEEEE. The CDR3 totals 13 residues. The CDR3 reads CASSLSGTYGYTF. Written as DNA, the CDR3 is TGTGCCAGCAGCTTGTCTGGGACGTATGGCTACACCTTC.